This entry concerns a single TCR beta chain. Antigen specificity is unknown. The sample is drawn from a study of T-cell memory formation after mild COVID-19. Study context: The study found TCR clusters largely donor specific. Findings and limits, study-wide: Detection of some responders pre-infection suggested pre-existing cross-reactive memory T cells participated. CD4+ contracting clones were found mainly in CM and EM, and CD8+ ones in EMRA.

The germline V and J ends were trimmed by 1 base and 0 bases, with 12 bases remaining between them. The germline V gene encodes CDR1 DFQATT and CDR2 SNEGSKA (reference sequence). The CDR3 covers 16 residues. Constant-segment primers and 5'RACE yielded cDNA libraries for TCR alpha and TCR beta, each carrying sample barcodes and UMIs. TCRdb analysed the 5' RACE reads with MiXCR anew, one entry per CDR3 protein. The sample holds about 270,000 distinct CDR3 sequences, about 17% seen once. The clonotype originates from a man between 18 and 35 years old who had mild COVID-19 (a few samples of this study predate the infection). Cell type and time point are not known. The V call is TRBV20-1, the J call TRBJ2-2; possibly TRBD1 for D (6 bases). Material for sequencing was PBMCs or a T cell subset sorted from them (not recorded which). As DNA, the CDR3 is TGCAGTGCTAGAGGAGGACAGCTCGCGAACACCGGGGAGCTGTTTTTT. Protein product: CSARGGQLANTGELFF.